This T cell receptor beta chain appears in the sequencing data of a study of blood T cell repertoires in COVID-19. Clones were sequenced by immunoSEQ multiplex PCR, and TCRdb holds only the in-frame ones, with some missing. The repertoire consists of approximately 82,000 clones, with 85% occurring once and the leading ten covering approximately 10%. Between the trimmed V and J ends, which lost 5 bases and 2 bases, there was a span of 16 bases. Germline V gene sequence: CDR1 SGHRS, CDR2 YFSETQ. CDR3 length: 16 residues. Material for sequencing was peripheral blood. This chain uses TRBV5-1 with TRBJ1-4, with D possibly matching TRBD1 (5 bases). This TCR was sampled from a woman in her 70s with active or convalescent COVID-19. The CDR3: CASSPGLQDTNEKLFF. CDR3 DNA: TGCGCCAGCAGTCCAGGGTTGCAGGATACTAATGAAAAACTGTTTTTT. Full variable domain (missing parts from reference TRBV5-1 and TRBJ1-4): KAGVTQTPRYLIKTRGQQVTLSCSPISGHRSVSWYQQTPGQGLQFLFEYFSETQRNKGNFPGRFSGRQFSNSRSEMNVSTLELGDSALYLCASSPGLQDTNEKLFFGSGTQLSVL.